Each of the 22 T cell receptor beta chains below was sequenced from the same sample in a study of neoadjuvant nivolumab and ipilimumab in lung cancer. Libraries were prepared by immunoSEQ multiplex PCR; TCRdb keeps only in-frame clonotypes and omits some of them. The profile shows around 20,000 clones, around three quarters of them singletons. The sample here was tumor tissue, taken after neoadjuvant nivolumab, alone or with ipilimumab, at or shortly before surgery. The origin of the receptors is an adult with non-small cell lung cancer.

This chain joins TRBV6-5 and TRBJ2-3; possible D gene TRBD1, 5 bases. With 6 bases removed from V and 2 bases from J, the gap between germline ends came to 12 bases. Germline loops: CDR1 MNHEY, CDR2 SVGAGI. The CDR3 loop spans 14 amino acids. CDR3 DNA: TGTGCCAGCAGGTCGCTGGGGCCCACAGATACGCAGTATTTT. It codes for CASRSLGPTDTQYF.

The rearrangement joins TRBV25-1 to TRBJ1-1; weak D call: TRBD1 (5 bases). V was shortened by 7 bases and J by 4 bases, with 10 bases between the two germline ends. Germline V gene sequence: CDR1 MGHDK, CDR2 SYGVNS. The CDR3 runs to 12 residues. CDR3 loop: CASKAGGTEAFF. CDR3 DNA: TGTGCCAGCAAGGCGGGGGGCACTGAAGCTTTCTTT.

The chain recombines TRBV7-8 with TRBJ2-1; no reliable D call. V lost 0 bases, J lost 3 bases, and 6 bases lay in between. This CDR3 is built from 14 residues. Germline V gene lookup returns CDR1 SGHVS and CDR2 FQNEAQ. The chain's CDR3 is CASSLAAGYNEQFF. Written as DNA, the CDR3 is TGTGCCAGCAGCTTAGCGGCAGGCTACAATGAGCAGTTCTTC.

The rearrangement links TRBV7-6 to TRBJ1-1; D not certain. CDR3 length equals 13 residues. Trimming pared 1 base from V and 13 bases from J, leaving 16 bases between. Germline V lookup: CDR1 SGHVS, CDR2 FNYEAQ. The CDR3 sequence is CASSLDRSSKGFF. CDR3 bases: TGTGCCAGCAGCTTAGACCGAAGCTCTAAAGGTTTCTTT.

J is TRBJ2-5 and V is TRBV18, with D tentatively TRBD2 (5 bases). The CDR3 runs to 15 residues. The V and J ends lost 2 bases and 1 base respectively, with 11 bases between them. The germline V gene encodes CDR1 KGHSH and CDR2 LQKENI. The CDR3 nucleotides are TGTGCCAGCTCACCAGCGGGCTATCTCCAAGAGACCCAGTACTTC. This sequence encodes CASSPAGYLQETQYF.

In its sample, this clone was seen once. The chain employs TRBV6-1 and TRBJ1-5; D may be TRBD1 (6 bases). In germline, CDR1 is MNHNS, CDR2 SASEGT. There are 13 residues in the CDR3. The V end was cut by 11 bases, the J end by 7 bases, with 18 bases between. In DNA, the CDR3 is TGTGCCGCCAACCCGGACAGATACCAGCCCCAGCATTTT. As protein: CAANPDRYQPQHF.

This chain uses TRBV4-1 with TRBJ1-2; D perhaps matches TRBD1 (6 bases). The CDR3 is 14 residues long. The germline V gene has CDR1 MGHRA and CDR2 YSYEKL. The V end lost 4 bases, the J end lost 2 bases, and 11 bases lay between the germline ends. CDR3 DNA: TGCGCCAGCAGCCCCCAAACAGGGAACTATGGCTACACCTTC. Residues: CASSPQTGNYGYTF.

The chain joins TRBV7-2 to TRBJ2-3, with D possibly TRBD1 on 5 matching bases. The V end was cut by 4 bases, the J end by 2 bases, with 10 bases between. CDR1 and CDR2 from the germline V gene are SGHTA and FQGNSA. The CDR3 has 14 residues. The DNA of the CDR3 is TGTGCCAGCAGCTCCAGGGATCCCACAGATACGCAGTATTTT. Protein: CASSSRDPTDTQYF.

The chain links TRBV6-5 to TRBJ2-1; D tentatively fits TRBD1 or TRBD2 (5 bases each). V was cut by 2 bases and J by 5 bases, with 10 bases left in between. This CDR3 has 14 amino acids. The germline V gene encodes CDR1 MNHEY and CDR2 SVGAGI. CDR3 in DNA: TGTGCCAGCAGTTACGGGGGTACCCACAATGAGCAGTTCTTC. Translating gives CASSYGGTHNEQFF.

The chain recombines TRBV18 with TRBJ1-6; 7 positions agree with TRBD1. Germline assignment: CDR1 KGHSH and CDR2 LQKENI. The CDR3 has 15 amino acids. Trimming cost V 3 bases and J 8 bases; bases outside gene matches: 7. The chain's CDR3 is CASSPRVTGDSPLHF. The DNA for the CDR3 is TGTGCCAGCTCACCCCGGGTCACAGGGGATTCACCCCTCCACTTT.

The chain joins TRBV11-3 to TRBJ1-4, with unresolved D. From germline, CDR1 is SGHNT and CDR2 YENEEA. The V gene lost 6 bases and the J gene lost 5 bases, with 4 bases spanning the gap. This CDR3 has 11 residues. CDR3 DNA sequence: TGTGCCAGCAGAGGGAATGAAAAACTGTTTTTT. Amino acid sequence: CASRGNEKLFF.

The chain couples TRBV30 to TRBJ1-1, with 7 bases matching TRBD1. The CDR3 is 12 residues long. Per the germline V gene, CDR1 is GTSNPN and CDR2 is SVGIG (reference sequence). Losses at the gene ends were 3 bases for V and 4 bases for J; bases not matched to a gene: 2. CDR3 residues: CAWRTGLTEAFF. In nucleotides, the CDR3 is TGTGCCTGGAGGACAGGGCTCACTGAAGCTTTCTTT. Based on the CDR3 plus reference TRBV30 and TRBJ1-1, the full variable domain is SQTIHQWPATLVQPVGSPLSLECTVEGTSNPNLYWYRQAAGRGLQLLFYSVGIGQISSEVPQNLSASRPQDRQFILSSKKLLLSDSGFYLCAWRTGLTEAFFGQGTRLTVV.

The rearrangement uses TRBV7-9 and TRBJ2-1; the match to TRBD1 covers 8 bases. The CDR3 is 14 residues long. J lost 4 bases, V lost 5 bases, and 4 bases had no gene match. Germline V gene lookup returns CDR1 SEHNR and CDR2 FQNEAQ (reference sequence). Here the CDR3 reads CASSNRDRYNEQFF. Here the CDR3 DNA reads TGTGCCAGCAGCAACCGGGACAGGTACAATGAGCAGTTCTTC.

The J gene is TRBJ1-3, the V gene TRBV6-5, with a weak D call TRBD1 (5 bases). The CDR3 is made up of 16 amino acids. CDR1 is MNHEY, CDR2 SVGAGI, per germline. Deletions cut 0 bases from V and 0 bases from J, with 9 bases between. CDR3 in DNA: TGTGCCAGCAGTTACTCGGGGGTGCTCTCTGGAAACACCATATATTTT. It is translated as CASSYSGVLSGNTIYF.

This clone appeared a few times. The CDR3 region has the DNA TGTGCCAGCAGTGAGGGCCGACAGGGCAGCGGCTACACCTTC. Protein: CASSEGRQGSGYTF. V and J are TRBV6-1 and TRBJ1-2; 7 positions match TRBD1. This CDR3 has 14 amino acids. The germline gives CDR1 MNHNS, CDR2 SASEGT. Germline trimming cut 3 bases from V and 8 bases from J; bases unmatched to any gene: 9.

The gene calls are TRBV9 and TRBJ1-2; TRBD1 is a possible D gene (6 bases). The CDR3 is 13 residues long. Germline CDR1 is SGDLS and CDR2 is YYNGEE. The V gene lost 0 bases and the J gene lost 8 bases, with 11 bases spanning the gap. In DNA, the CDR3 is TGTGCCAGCAGCGTAGTGGGGGCCTGGGGCTACACCTTC. Translated: CASSVVGAWGYTF.

The V gene is TRBV7-9, the J gene TRBJ1-1, with TRBD1 as a possible D gene (6 bases). The V end was cut by 7 bases, the J end by 1 base, with 19 bases between. This CDR3 spans 16 amino acids. Germline loops: CDR1 SEHNR, CDR2 FQNEAQ (reference sequence). CDR3 in amino acids: CASTPLYVGANTEAFF. CDR3 DNA sequence: TGTGCCAGCACCCCTCTCTACGTGGGGGCGAACACTGAAGCTTTCTTT. The full variable domain, in which reference TRBV7-9 and TRBJ1-1 provide the parts outside the CDR3, is DTGVSQNPRHKITKRGQNVTFRCDPISEHNRLYWYRQTLGQGPEFLTYFQNEAQLEKSRLLSDRFSAERPKGSFSTLEIQRTEQGDSAMYLCASTPLYVGANTEAFFGQGTRLTVV.

V is TRBV9 and J is TRBJ2-3, with TRBD2 matching over 11 bases. J gave up 5 bases and V 0 bases, and 11 bases lay outside the gene matches. There are 18 residues in the CDR3. The germline CDR1 and CDR2 sequences are SGDLS and YYNGEE. CDR3: CASSVAVGLAGGVDTQYF. CDR3 sequence (DNA): TGTGCCAGCAGCGTAGCAGTGGGGTTAGCGGGGGGGGTAGATACGCAGTATTTT.

The chain employs TRBV19 and TRBJ1-1, with 7 bases that match TRBD1. V lost 10 bases and J lost 3; bases outside the gene matches: 5. This CDR3 spans 12 amino acids. The germline gives CDR1 LNHDA, CDR2 SQIVND (reference sequence). As DNA, the CDR3 is TGTGCCACCGGACAGGATTACACTGAAGCTTTCTTT. Translated, it gives CATGQDYTEAFF.

The chain has TRBV30 and TRBJ2-5; 8 nucleotides align to TRBD1. Germline-derived CDR1 and CDR2 are GTSNPN and SVGIG (reference sequence). V lost 3 bases, J lost 0 bases, and 3 bases stayed unmatched. The CDR3 runs 14 residues. In DNA, the CDR3 is TGTGCCTGGAGAGGGACAGGCTACCAAGAGACCCAGTACTTC. It is translated as CAWRGTGYQETQYF.

This rearrangement joins TRBV30 to TRBJ1-3, with D possibly matching TRBD1 (6 bases). V was pared by 8 bases and J by 0 bases, with 17 bases between. The CDR3 is 15 amino acids. The germline gives CDR1 GTSNPN, CDR2 SVGIG (reference sequence). CDR3 loop: CAGRDIISSGNTIYF. The CDR3 nucleotides read TGTGCCGGGCGGGACATAATTAGCTCTGGAAACACCATATATTTT.

V and J are TRBV7-2 and TRBJ2-7; D is uncertain. Germline V CDR1 and CDR2: SGHTA, FQGNSA. V was shortened by 2 bases and J by 7 bases, with 6 bases between the two germline ends. The CDR3 runs 11 residues. CDR3 sequence (DNA): TGTGCCAGCAGCTTACTGAGAGAGCAGTACTTC. Encoded protein: CASSLLREQYF.